This T cell receptor beta chain was identified during a study of cytomegalovirus exposure and HLA in healthy donors. This CDR3 contains 12 residues. Germline V lookup: CDR1 GTSNPN, CDR2 SVGIG (reference sequence). V dropped 0 bases and J dropped 8 bases, with 8 bases sitting between them. PCR primers comprised 60 Vbeta and 13 Jbeta primers. This table comes from immunoSEQ multiplex PCR, and its TCRdb copy is limited to in-frame clones, with some not included. Counted here are tens of thousands of clones, more than 65% occurring once; the ten biggest clones make up about 1.2%. The clonotype originates from a girl between 2 and 10 years old in good health and CMV-seropositive. Sequencing input: PBMCs. The chain recombines TRBV30 with TRBJ2-1, with D possibly TRBD1 on 5 matching bases. Written as DNA, the CDR3 is TGTGCCTGGAGTGTAACAGGATATGAGCAGTTCTTC. Amino acid sequence: CAWSVTGYEQFF.